Sequencing of this T cell receptor beta chain was carried out in a study of shared clonotypes between healthy human individuals. Study-wide results and caveats: The study drew on few donors, limiting represented genetic and exposure-history diversity.

Donors were Caucasian adults residing in Nashville, Tennessee, USA. A CD45RA-negative memory subset and a CD45RA+ naive subset were separated from the CD4+ cells. The data were produced by immunoSEQ multiplex PCR, yet TCRdb's version contains in-frame clones alone and is incomplete. Of about 600,000 clones in the sample, roughly 97% were seen once. V was shortened by 8 bases and J by 6 bases, with 11 bases between the two germline ends. The CDR3 has 11 amino acids. Looked up from germline, CDR1 is MDHEN and CDR2 is SYDVKM. Details on this clone: Its target is not known.

The chain has TRBV28 and TRBJ2-7, with a possible D match to TRBD2 (5 bases). The clonotype comes from a woman aged 25 to 39 in good health. The sample consisted of naive CD4+ T cells sorted from blood. Indicated subset: CD45RA+ positively selected. CDR3 loop: CASLGGREQYF. The DNA for the CDR3 is TGTGCCAGCCTCGGCGGGCGCGAGCAGTACTTC.